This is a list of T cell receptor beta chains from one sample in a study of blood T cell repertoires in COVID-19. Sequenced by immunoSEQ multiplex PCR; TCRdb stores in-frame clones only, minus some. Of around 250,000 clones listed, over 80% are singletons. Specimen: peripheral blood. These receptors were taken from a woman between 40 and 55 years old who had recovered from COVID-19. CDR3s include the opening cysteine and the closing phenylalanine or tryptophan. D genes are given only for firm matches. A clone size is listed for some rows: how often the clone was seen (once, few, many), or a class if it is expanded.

CASSVGQGGEKLFF	TGTGCCAGCAGCGTTGGACAGGGGGGCGAAAAACTGTTTTTT	few	TRBD1	TRBV9	TRBJ1-4
CASSFPGSEQYF	TGTGCCAGCAGCTTTCCGGGATCAGAGCAGTACTTC	NA	NA	TRBV7-2	TRBJ2-7
CASSESGGRLAGTAQYF	TGTGCCAGCAGTGAATCGGGGGGGCGACTAGCAGGTACGGCCCAGTACTTC	NA	TRBD2	TRBV2	TRBJ2-5
CASSQGPDRRAYQPQHF	TGCGCCAGCAGCCAAGGCCCGGACAGACGGGCTTATCAGCCCCAGCATTTT	NA	NA	TRBV4-1	TRBJ1-5
CASSGTGGGNSPLHF	TGTGCCAGCAGCGGGACAGGGGGAGGTAATTCACCCCTCCACTTT	NA	TRBD1	TRBV5-5	TRBJ1-6
CASSFLPEGRTYEQYF	TGTGCCAGCAGCTTTCTCCCCGAGGGGAGGACCTACGAGCAGTACTTC	few	NA	TRBV5-4	TRBJ2-7
CASSLTNGGSEAFF	TGCGCCAGCAGCTTGACCAACGGCGGATCTGAAGCTTTCTTT	NA	NA	TRBV5-1	TRBJ1-1
CASSFGQGITEAFF	TGTGCCAGCAGCTTCGGTCAGGGGATCACTGAAGCTTTCTTT	NA	NA	TRBV5-4	TRBJ1-1
CASSFGQVLGYTF	TGTGCCAGCAGTTTCGGACAGGTCCTAGGCTACACCTTC	NA	TRBD1	TRBV28	TRBJ1-2
CASSRPPGQENQPQHF	TGTGCCAGCAGTCGCCCTCCGGGACAGGAGAATCAGCCCCAGCATTTT	NA	TRBD1	TRBV28	TRBJ1-5
CASGWASSYNEQFF	TGTGCTAGTGGTTGGGCCAGCTCCTACAATGAGCAGTTCTTC	NA	NA	TRBV12-5	TRBJ2-1
CASGGLVNEQFF	TGTGCCAGCGGGGGGTTGGTCAATGAGCAGTTCTTC	NA	NA	TRBV7-6	TRBJ2-1
CASSFLGELFF	TGTGCCAGCAGTTTTCTCGGGGAGCTGTTTTTT	NA	NA	TRBV27	TRBJ2-2
CSASGPGTGNGYTF	TGCAGTGCTAGTGGCCCTGGGACAGGGAATGGCTACACCTTC	NA	TRBD1	TRBV20-1	TRBJ1-2
CASSRPGGMNEKLFF	TGTGCCAGCAGTCGCCCCGGGGGGATGAATGAAAAACTGTTTTTT	once	NA	TRBV28	TRBJ1-4
CASGRGLAYEQYF	TGTGCCAGCGGGAGAGGGCTTGCCTACGAGCAGTACTTC	NA	NA	TRBV6-5	TRBJ2-7
CAWSSGQGWQPQHF	TGTGCCTGGAGTAGCGGACAGGGTTGGCAGCCCCAGCATTTT	NA	TRBD1	TRBV30	TRBJ1-5
CASSLGADGYTF	TGTGCCAGCAGCTTAGGCGCCGATGGCTACACCTTC	NA	NA	TRBV7-9	TRBJ1-2
CASSKQPGQGGGYTF	TGTGCCAGCAGCAAACAACCCGGACAGGGGGGCGGCTACACCTTC	NA	TRBD1	TRBV7-2	TRBJ1-2
CAISEWSGRNEQFF	TGTGCCATCAGTGAGTGGTCAGGTAGGAATGAGCAGTTCTTC	NA	NA	TRBV10-3	TRBJ2-1
CAWNSRGQGLELFF	TGTGCCTGGAACTCTCGCGGACAGGGTTTGGAACTGTTTTTT	NA	TRBD1	TRBV30	TRBJ1-4
CASSPPGNTIYF	TGTGCCAGCAGCCCCCCCGGGAACACCATATATTTT	NA	NA	TRBV3-1/TRBV3-2	TRBJ1-3
CASTRTSGGYNEQFF	TGTGCCAGTACTCGGACTAGCGGGGGGTACAATGAGCAGTTCTTC	NA	TRBD2	TRBV19	TRBJ2-1
CASSPGGVVETQYF	TGCGCCAGCAGCCCCGGAGGGGTAGTTGAGACCCAGTACTTC	NA	NA	TRBV5-1	TRBJ2-5
CASRGLYEQYF	TGCGCCAGCAGGGGGCTCTACGAGCAGTACTTC	once	NA	TRBV10-2	TRBJ2-7
CASSDRVLKETQYF	TGTGCCAGCAGCGACAGGGTCCTGAAGGAGACCCAGTACTTC	once	TRBD1	TRBV7-9	TRBJ2-5